This record covers a single T cell receptor beta chain. This record belongs to a study of cytomegalovirus exposure and HLA in healthy donors. Whole-study context: The use of the same platform for the 120 validation repertoires and the 600 to 700 first-cohort repertoires was reported by a later analysis.

The length of the CDR3 is 15 residues. V gave up 0 bases and J gave up 1 base, with 8 bases separating them. Germline V gene sequence: CDR1 MNHEY, CDR2 SVGAGI. Profiled with immunoSEQ multiplex PCR; TCRdb holds only in-frame clones, not every one. Here the sample spans 100,000 to 150,000 clones, around 86% being singletons. This clonotype was sampled from a woman aged 18-29 years in good health and CMV-seronegative. The rearrangement links TRBV6-5 to TRBJ2-3; TRBD2 might be the D (5 bases). The sample consisted of PBMCs. For the CDR3, the DNA is TGTGCCAGCAGTTACTCGAGCGGACGCACAGATACGCAGTATTTT. Translated, it gives CASSYSSGRTDTQYF.